Sequencing of this T cell receptor beta chain was carried out in a study of PD-L1 blockade in urothelial cancer. Study as a whole: Each patient had 0 to 3 earlier chemotherapy regimens. The researchers analyzed blood 3 weeks (second dose) and 6 weeks after treatment start. Researchers found blood samples held a median of roughly 140,000 T cells.

Here immunoSEQ multiplex PCR was the method, and the copy in TCRdb shows in-frame clones only, minus some. The sample comprises about 79,000 clones, around 86% of which are singletons, and 14% to 15% rests with the top ten. Trimming took 4 bases from V and 3 from J, leaving 11 bases between them. This CDR3 contains 13 residues. Germline V gene sequence: CDR1 SGHRS, CDR2 YFSETQ. Noted time point: pretreatment peripheral blood. Sequences were derived from PBMCs, sampled around atezolizumab (anti-PD-L1) treatment. The sequence was obtained from a man aged 60 to 69 with urothelial cancer. The V and J genes are TRBV5-1 and TRBJ2-7, with a possible D match to TRBD1 (7 bases). CDR3 sequence: CASSAGQRYEQYF. CDR3 bases: TGCGCCAGCAGCGCGGGACAGCGCTACGAGCAGTACTTC.